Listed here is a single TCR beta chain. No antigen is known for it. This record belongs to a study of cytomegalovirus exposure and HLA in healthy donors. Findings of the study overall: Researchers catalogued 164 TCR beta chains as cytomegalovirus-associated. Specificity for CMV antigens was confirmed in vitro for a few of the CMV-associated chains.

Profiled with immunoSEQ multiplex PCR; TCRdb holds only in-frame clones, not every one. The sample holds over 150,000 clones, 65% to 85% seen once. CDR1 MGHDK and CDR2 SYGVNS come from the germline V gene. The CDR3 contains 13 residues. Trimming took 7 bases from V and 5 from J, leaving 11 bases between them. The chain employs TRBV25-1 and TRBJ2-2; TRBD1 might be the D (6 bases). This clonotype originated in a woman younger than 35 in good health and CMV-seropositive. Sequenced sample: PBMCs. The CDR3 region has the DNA TGTGCCAGCACTCACAGGGAGACCGGGGAGCTGTTTTTT. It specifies CASTHRETGELFF. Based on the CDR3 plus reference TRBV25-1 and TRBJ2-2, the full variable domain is EADIYQTPRYLVIGTGKKITLECSQTMGHDKMYWYQQDPGMELHLIHYSYGVNSTEKGDLSSESTVSRIRTEHFPLTLESARPSHTSQYLCASTHRETGELFFGEGSRLTVL.